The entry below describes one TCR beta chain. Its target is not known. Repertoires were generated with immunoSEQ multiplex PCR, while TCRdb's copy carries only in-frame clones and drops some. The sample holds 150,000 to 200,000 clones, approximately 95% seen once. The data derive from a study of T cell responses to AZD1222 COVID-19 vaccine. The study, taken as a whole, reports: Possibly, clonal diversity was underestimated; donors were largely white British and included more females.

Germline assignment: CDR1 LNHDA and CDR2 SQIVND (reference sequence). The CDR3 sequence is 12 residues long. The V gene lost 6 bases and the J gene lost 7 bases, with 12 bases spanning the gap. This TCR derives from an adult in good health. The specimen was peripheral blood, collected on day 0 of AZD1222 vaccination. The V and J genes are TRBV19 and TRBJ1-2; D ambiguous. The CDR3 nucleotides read TGTGCCAGTAGGTACGCGTCTGGTGGCTACACCTTC. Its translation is CASRYASGGYTF.